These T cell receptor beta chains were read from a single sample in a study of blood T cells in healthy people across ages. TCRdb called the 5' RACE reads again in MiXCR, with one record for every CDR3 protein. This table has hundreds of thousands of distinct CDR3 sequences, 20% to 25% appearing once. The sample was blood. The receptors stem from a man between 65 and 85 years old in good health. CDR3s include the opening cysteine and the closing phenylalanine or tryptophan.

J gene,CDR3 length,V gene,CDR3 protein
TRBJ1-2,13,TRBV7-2,CASSETGTYGYTF
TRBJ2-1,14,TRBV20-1,CSAGGGSSYNEQFF
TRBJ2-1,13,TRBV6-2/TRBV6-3,CASRDDSYNEQFF
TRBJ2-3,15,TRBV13,CASSLIRTGTDTQYF
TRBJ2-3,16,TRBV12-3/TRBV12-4,CASSATTSGRADAQYF
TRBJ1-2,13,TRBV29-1,CSAQTSTGDGYTF
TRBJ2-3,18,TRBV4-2,CASSPKSYPGGSGDTQYF
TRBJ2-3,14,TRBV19,CATTPQGRTDTQYF
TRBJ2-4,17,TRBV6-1,CASSAGQGIAAKNIQYF
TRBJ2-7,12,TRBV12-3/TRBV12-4,CASSYRGNEQYF
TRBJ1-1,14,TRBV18,CASSPGREDTEAFF
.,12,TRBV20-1,CSARRASGEQFF
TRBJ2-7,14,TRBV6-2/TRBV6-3,CASASSGSSYEQYF
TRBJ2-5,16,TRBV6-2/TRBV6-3,CASTALGAGEQETQYF
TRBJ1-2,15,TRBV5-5,CASSLSSDLRLGYTF
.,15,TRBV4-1,CASSAKGSGGNEQFF
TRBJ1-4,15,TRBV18,CASSPDPRGHEKLFF
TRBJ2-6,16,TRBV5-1,CASSLGVSSGANVLTF
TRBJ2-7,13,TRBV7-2,CASSLVGEREQYF
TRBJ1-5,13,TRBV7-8,CASSGRHNQPQHF
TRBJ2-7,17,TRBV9,CASSVSSLAGATYEQYF
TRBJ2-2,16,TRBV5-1,CASSFSVPGKTGELFF
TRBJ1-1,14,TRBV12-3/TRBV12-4,CASSVGAGGSTAFF
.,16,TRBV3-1,CASSQEWASGSHEQYF
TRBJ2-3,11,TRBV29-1,CSVAVADTQYF
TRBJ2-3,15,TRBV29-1,CSVGGLAGSPDTQYF
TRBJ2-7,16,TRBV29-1,CSVGSGAGSGPYEQYF
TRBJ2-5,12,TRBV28,CASSLSGPIDHF